The rows below give T cell receptor beta chains drawn from one sample of a study of T cell responses to AZD1222 COVID-19 vaccine. TCRdb's table, derived via immunoSEQ multiplex PCR, lists solely in-frame clones and lacks some. The sample has 43,000 or so clones, about nine tenths seen once. Sequencing used peripheral blood, obtained 28 days after the second AZD1222 dose. These receptors originate from an adult who received the AZD1222 COVID-19 vaccine. CDR3s include the opening cysteine and the closing phenylalanine or tryptophan. D genes are given only for firm matches. Size tells how often a clone was seen (once, few, many) or the class of an expanded clone, and some rows leave it out.

cdr3_nt: TGTGCCAGCAGCTCCCAGGGAGGGACCACGCAGTATTTT
cdr3_aa: CASSSQGGTTQYF
v_call: TRBV7-6
d_call: TRBD2
j_call: TRBJ2-3
clone_size: .

cdr3_nt: TGTGCCAGCAGCTTCCGGACAGGGAGAGGCGCCGGGGAGCTGTTTTTT
cdr3_aa: CASSFRTGRGAGELFF
v_call: TRBV7-2
d_call: TRBD1
j_call: TRBJ2-2
clone_size: .

cdr3_nt: TGTGCCTGGAGTGTCTCCGGGGTACTACCGAACACTGAAGCTTTCTTT
cdr3_aa: CAWSVSGVLPNTEAFF
v_call: TRBV30
d_call: .
j_call: TRBJ1-1
clone_size: few

cdr3_nt: TGTGCCAGCATAATCGCGTACGGGAATTCACCCCTCCACTTT
cdr3_aa: CASIIAYGNSPLHF
v_call: TRBV6-5
d_call: .
j_call: TRBJ1-6
clone_size: once

cdr3_nt: TGTGCCAGCAGCGCTTGGGGCGACGAAAAACTGTTTTTT
cdr3_aa: CASSAWGDEKLFF
v_call: TRBV9
d_call: .
j_call: TRBJ1-4
clone_size: .

cdr3_nt: TGTGCCAGCAGTTACAGGGACAGAGAAAAACTGTTTTTT
cdr3_aa: CASSYRDREKLFF
v_call: TRBV12-3/TRBV12-4
d_call: TRBD1
j_call: TRBJ1-4
clone_size: once

cdr3_nt: TGTGCCAGTAGTATATCACAGGCCCTACCTGTCTATGGCTACACCTTC
cdr3_aa: CASSISQALPVYGYTF
v_call: TRBV19
d_call: .
j_call: TRBJ1-2
clone_size: .

cdr3_nt: TGTGCCAGCAGCGTCAGGGTCTCCTACAATGAGCAGTTCTTC
cdr3_aa: CASSVRVSYNEQFF
v_call: TRBV9
d_call: .
j_call: TRBJ2-1
clone_size: .

cdr3_nt: TGTGCCAGTAGTATAAAGCTATTGGCGCCCCAGCATTTT
cdr3_aa: CASSIKLLAPQHF
v_call: TRBV19
d_call: .
j_call: TRBJ1-5
clone_size: .

cdr3_nt: TGTGCCAGCAGCTTAGTGGGCGGGGAGCTGTTTTTT
cdr3_aa: CASSLVGGELFF
v_call: TRBV7-2
d_call: .
j_call: TRBJ2-2
clone_size: .

cdr3_nt: TGTGCCAGCAGCGGGACTAGCGGGGGATATGAGCAGTTCTTC
cdr3_aa: CASSGTSGGYEQFF
v_call: TRBV4-2
d_call: TRBD2
j_call: TRBJ2-1
clone_size: .

cdr3_nt: TGCGCCAGCAGCCAAGATTTTTGGGGTACGGAAGCTTTCTTT
cdr3_aa: CASSQDFWGTEAFF
v_call: TRBV4-3
d_call: .
j_call: TRBJ1-1
clone_size: .

cdr3_nt: TGTGCCAGCAGCCTAACCGCCCCAGGGCAACTGTTTTTT
cdr3_aa: CASSLTAPGQLFF
v_call: TRBV4-2
d_call: .
j_call: TRBJ1-4
clone_size: .

cdr3_nt: TGCGCCAGCAGCCAAGATCTGGGGGGCGACTATGGCTACACCTTC
cdr3_aa: CASSQDLGGDYGYTF
v_call: TRBV4-3
d_call: .
j_call: TRBJ1-2
clone_size: .

cdr3_nt: TGTGCCAGTAGTAAACAGAGTTATAGCAATCAGCCCCAGCATTTT
cdr3_aa: CASSKQSYSNQPQHF
v_call: TRBV19
d_call: .
j_call: TRBJ1-5
clone_size: .

cdr3_nt: TGTGCCAGTAGTACCCAGGGTAGCGGGGGGGCCTTGGATACGCAGTATTTT
cdr3_aa: CASSTQGSGGALDTQYF
v_call: TRBV19
d_call: TRBD2
j_call: TRBJ2-3
clone_size: .

cdr3_nt: TGCGCCAGCAGCCCCGACAGAATCTTAAACACCATATATTTT
cdr3_aa: CASSPDRILNTIYF
v_call: TRBV5-1
d_call: .
j_call: TRBJ1-3
clone_size: .

cdr3_nt: TGTGCCAGCAGTGAAGAGCCGGGGAGGGTCGAGTTCTTC
cdr3_aa: CASSEEPGRVEFF
v_call: TRBV6-1
d_call: TRBD2
j_call: TRBJ2-1
clone_size: .

cdr3_nt: TGTGCCAGCAGCAAGGACAGGGCACAAGAGACCCAGTACTTC
cdr3_aa: CASSKDRAQETQYF
v_call: TRBV11-2
d_call: TRBD1
j_call: TRBJ2-5
clone_size: .

cdr3_nt: TGTGCCAGCAGTGAAGGGGATTCGGGGTATGGCTACACCTTC
cdr3_aa: CASSEGDSGYGYTF
v_call: TRBV6-1
d_call: .
j_call: TRBJ1-2
clone_size: .

cdr3_nt: TGTGCTGGGACCGAACCCTCTGGAAACACCATATATTTT
cdr3_aa: CAGTEPSGNTIYF
v_call: TRBV10-3
d_call: .
j_call: TRBJ1-3
clone_size: .

cdr3_nt: TGTGCCAGCAGCTTGCACGGACAAAACACCGGGGAGCTGTTTTTT
cdr3_aa: CASSLHGQNTGELFF
v_call: TRBV5-4
d_call: .
j_call: TRBJ2-2
clone_size: .

cdr3_nt: TGTGCCAGCAGTTACGCCAGCGGGGGCCAAGAGACCCAGTACTTC
cdr3_aa: CASSYASGGQETQYF
v_call: TRBV6-5
d_call: TRBD2
j_call: TRBJ2-5
clone_size: .

cdr3_nt: TGTGCCAGCATCCGCAGGGCGGATAATTCACCCCTCCACTTT
cdr3_aa: CASIRRADNSPLHF
v_call: TRBV2
d_call: .
j_call: TRBJ1-6
clone_size: .

cdr3_nt: TGTGCCAGCAGTTATACAGGGGGTACGAACACCGGGGAGCTGTTTTTT
cdr3_aa: CASSYTGGTNTGELFF
v_call: TRBV6-5
d_call: TRBD1
j_call: TRBJ2-2
clone_size: .

cdr3_nt: TGTGCCAGCAGTACCTCCCCGACAGGCGGCTACACCTTC
cdr3_aa: CASSTSPTGGYTF
v_call: TRBV6-2/TRBV6-3
d_call: .
j_call: TRBJ1-2
clone_size: .

cdr3_nt: TGTGCCTGGAGTGCCCATCAGGGACAGAGGGAGACCCAGTACTTC
cdr3_aa: CAWSAHQGQRETQYF
v_call: TRBV30
d_call: TRBD1
j_call: TRBJ2-5
clone_size: .

cdr3_nt: TGTGCCAGCAGCTTAGACCCGGGCCTCAATCAGCCCCAGCATTTT
cdr3_aa: CASSLDPGLNQPQHF
v_call: TRBV7-2
d_call: .
j_call: TRBJ1-5
clone_size: .

cdr3_nt: TGTGCCATCAGTGGAGGGCAGCTCTCTGGAAACACCATATATTTT
cdr3_aa: CAISGGQLSGNTIYF
v_call: TRBV10-3
d_call: .
j_call: TRBJ1-3
clone_size: .

cdr3_nt: TGTGCCAGCAGGGAAGAACAGCCCCAGCATTTT
cdr3_aa: CASREEQPQHF
v_call: TRBV6-1
d_call: .
j_call: TRBJ1-5
clone_size: once

cdr3_nt: TGTGCCAGCAGTGGTGGGACAGGGAGGGCCGGGGAGCTGTTTTTT
cdr3_aa: CASSGGTGRAGELFF
v_call: TRBV25-1
d_call: TRBD1
j_call: TRBJ2-2
clone_size: .

cdr3_nt: TGTGCCAGCAGTTCGGGGGTCTATGGCTACACCTTC
cdr3_aa: CASSSGVYGYTF
v_call: TRBV6-5
d_call: .
j_call: TRBJ1-2
clone_size: few

cdr3_nt: TGCGCCAGCGGGAACAGGGGGCGTAGCAATCAGCCCCAGCATTTT
cdr3_aa: CASGNRGRSNQPQHF
v_call: TRBV10-1
d_call: TRBD1
j_call: TRBJ1-5
clone_size: .